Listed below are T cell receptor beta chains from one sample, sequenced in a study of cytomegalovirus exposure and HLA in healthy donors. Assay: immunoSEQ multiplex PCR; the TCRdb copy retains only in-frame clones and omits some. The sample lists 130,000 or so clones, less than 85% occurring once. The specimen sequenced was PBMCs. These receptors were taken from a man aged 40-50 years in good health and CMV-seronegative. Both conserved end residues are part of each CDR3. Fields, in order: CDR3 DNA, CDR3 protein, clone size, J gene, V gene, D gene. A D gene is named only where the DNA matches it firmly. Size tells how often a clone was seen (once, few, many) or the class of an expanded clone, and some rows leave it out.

cdr3_nt: TGTGCCAGCAGCTTTCAGGGGTCCGACAATGAGCAGTTCTTC
cdr3_aa: CASSFQGSDNEQFF
clone_size: .
j_call: TRBJ2-1
v_call: TRBV7-3
d_call: .

cdr3_nt: TGTGCCAGCAGCACGGGGGGCTTGGCAACTAATGAAAAACTGTTTTTT
cdr3_aa: CASSTGGLATNEKLFF
clone_size: .
j_call: TRBJ1-4
v_call: TRBV7-9
d_call: .

cdr3_nt: TGTGCCAGCCGGGACAGGAGAGAGACCCAGTACTTC
cdr3_aa: CASRDRRETQYF
clone_size: .
j_call: TRBJ2-5
v_call: TRBV27
d_call: TRBD1

cdr3_nt: TGTGCCAGCAGCTTGGGTGGCGGCCCTGGCTACGAGCAGTACTTC
cdr3_aa: CASSLGGGPGYEQYF
clone_size: .
j_call: TRBJ2-7
v_call: TRBV5-6
d_call: .

cdr3_nt: TGTGCCAGCAGCTTGGGGACAGGGCGCACAGATACGCAGTATTTT
cdr3_aa: CASSLGTGRTDTQYF
clone_size: once
j_call: TRBJ2-3
v_call: TRBV5-6
d_call: TRBD1

cdr3_nt: TGCGCCAGCAGCCACAGACAGGGACGAACGGCTGAAGCTTTCTTT
cdr3_aa: CASSHRQGRTAEAFF
clone_size: few
j_call: TRBJ1-1
v_call: TRBV4-1
d_call: TRBD1

cdr3_nt: TGTGCCAGTAAACCAGGGGTTAATGAAAAACTGTTTTTT
cdr3_aa: CASKPGVNEKLFF
clone_size: .
j_call: TRBJ1-4
v_call: TRBV2
d_call: .

cdr3_nt: TGTGCCAGCAGCCCGAGGGGACAGGGGAATGAAAAACTGTTTTTT
cdr3_aa: CASSPRGQGNEKLFF
clone_size: .
j_call: TRBJ1-4
v_call: TRBV9
d_call: TRBD1

cdr3_nt: TGTGCCAGCAGTATAAACAGGGGAGCGGACGAGCAGTACTTC
cdr3_aa: CASSINRGADEQYF
clone_size: .
j_call: TRBJ2-7
v_call: TRBV6-5
d_call: TRBD1

cdr3_nt: TGTGCCAGCAGCTTAGGACTAGCGGTCTACGAGCAGTACTTC
cdr3_aa: CASSLGLAVYEQYF
clone_size: .
j_call: TRBJ2-7
v_call: TRBV7-2
d_call: TRBD2

cdr3_nt: TGTGCCAGCAGCACTACAGGGATGCACGAGCAGTACTTC
cdr3_aa: CASSTTGMHEQYF
clone_size: .
j_call: TRBJ2-7
v_call: TRBV9
d_call: .

cdr3_nt: TGTGCCAGCTCACCTACAGGGTTAAGAACCTACGAGCAGTACTTC
cdr3_aa: CASSPTGLRTYEQYF
clone_size: .
j_call: TRBJ2-7
v_call: TRBV18
d_call: .

cdr3_nt: TGTGCCAGCAGCCTCTCTTTGGCGGGAGGGGGGGAGCAGTTCTTC
cdr3_aa: CASSLSLAGGGEQFF
clone_size: .
j_call: TRBJ2-1
v_call: TRBV7-9
d_call: TRBD2

cdr3_nt: TGTGCCAGCGAGTCCCGGGACACAGGCGGCGAGCAGTACTTC
cdr3_aa: CASESRDTGGEQYF
clone_size: .
j_call: TRBJ2-7
v_call: TRBV6-1
d_call: .

cdr3_nt: TGCGCCAGCAGCACAGGGACAGGCAATCAGCCCCAGCATTTT
cdr3_aa: CASSTGTGNQPQHF
clone_size: .
j_call: TRBJ1-5
v_call: TRBV5-1
d_call: TRBD1

cdr3_nt: TGTGCCAGCAGCTTGACCAACAGGGAAGAGACCCAGTACTTC
cdr3_aa: CASSLTNREETQYF
clone_size: .
j_call: TRBJ2-5
v_call: TRBV5-6
d_call: .

cdr3_nt: TGTGCCAGCAGGGGGGTCCGGGACTGGGCTGGAAACACCATATATTTT
cdr3_aa: CASRGVRDWAGNTIYF
clone_size: .
j_call: TRBJ1-3
v_call: TRBV25-1
d_call: .

cdr3_nt: TGTGCCTGGAAGAAGCCGAACTCCTACAATGAGCAGTTCTTC
cdr3_aa: CAWKKPNSYNEQFF
clone_size: .
j_call: TRBJ2-1
v_call: TRBV30
d_call: .

cdr3_nt: TGTGCCAGCAGAACAGGGAGCGGGGCTGAAGCTTTCTTT
cdr3_aa: CASRTGSGAEAFF
clone_size: .
j_call: TRBJ1-1
v_call: TRBV2
d_call: .

cdr3_nt: TGTGCCTGGAGTGTACAGGGTTGGTCCCAGCATTTT
cdr3_aa: CAWSVQGWSQHF
clone_size: .
j_call: TRBJ1-5
v_call: TRBV30
d_call: .

cdr3_nt: TGTGCTAGCAGCTTAACGGGGGTTAAGCAAGAGACCCAGTACTTC
cdr3_aa: CASSLTGVKQETQYF
clone_size: .
j_call: TRBJ2-5
v_call: TRBV7-7
d_call: .

cdr3_nt: TGTGCCAGTAGGAGGGATTATAATTCACCCCTCCACTTT
cdr3_aa: CASRRDYNSPLHF
clone_size: .
j_call: TRBJ1-6
v_call: TRBV19
d_call: .

cdr3_nt: TGTGCCAGCAGCTACGAACCGGGAACCTATGGCTACACCTTC
cdr3_aa: CASSYEPGTYGYTF
clone_size: .
j_call: TRBJ1-2
v_call: TRBV6-5
d_call: .

cdr3_nt: TGTGCCAGCAGCGCAGACAGGGCTGGAAACACCATATATTTT
cdr3_aa: CASSADRAGNTIYF
clone_size: .
j_call: TRBJ1-3
v_call: TRBV7-2
d_call: TRBD1

cdr3_nt: TGCGCCAGCAGCCAAGATCGCGCTTCATACAGGGCCGAGGATTCACCCCTCCACTTT
cdr3_aa: CASSQDRASYRAEDSPLHF
clone_size: .
j_call: TRBJ1-6
v_call: TRBV4-3
d_call: .

cdr3_nt: TGTGCCAGCAGCAATTGGGGGGGGTCAGACCATAATGAAAAACTGTTTTTT
cdr3_aa: CASSNWGGSDHNEKLFF
clone_size: once
j_call: TRBJ1-4
v_call: TRBV5-4
d_call: .

cdr3_nt: TGTGCCAGCAGCTTAGATATGTATTCACCCCTCCACTTT
cdr3_aa: CASSLDMYSPLHF
clone_size: .
j_call: TRBJ1-6
v_call: TRBV11-3
d_call: .

cdr3_nt: TGTGCCAGCAGTTACCCCCTAGCGGGAGGGTTCTACGAGCAGTACTTC
cdr3_aa: CASSYPLAGGFYEQYF
clone_size: .
j_call: TRBJ2-7
v_call: TRBV6-5
d_call: TRBD2

cdr3_nt: TGTGCCAGCAGCGTAGGAGCCGGGACAGGGTTGAGCTCCTACGAGCAGTACTTC
cdr3_aa: CASSVGAGTGLSSYEQYF
clone_size: few
j_call: TRBJ2-7
v_call: TRBV9
d_call: TRBD1

cdr3_nt: TGTGCCAGCAGTCAAGGGGGACTAGCGTGGGGTGAGCAGTTCTTC
cdr3_aa: CASSQGGLAWGEQFF
clone_size: .
j_call: TRBJ2-1
v_call: TRBV7-3
d_call: TRBD2

cdr3_nt: TGTGCCAGCAGCCCAATCGGCTCTAGGGAGCAGTACTTC
cdr3_aa: CASSPIGSREQYF
clone_size: .
j_call: TRBJ2-7
v_call: TRBV7-9
d_call: .

cdr3_nt: TGTGCCAGCTCACCACCGGGACTAGCGTCCTACGAGCAGTACTTC
cdr3_aa: CASSPPGLASYEQYF
clone_size: .
j_call: TRBJ2-7
v_call: TRBV18
d_call: TRBD2

cdr3_nt: TGTGCCAGCAGTGGCCCGGGACAGGGGGTTCAGCCCCAGCATTTT
cdr3_aa: CASSGPGQGVQPQHF
clone_size: .
j_call: TRBJ1-5
v_call: TRBV28
d_call: TRBD1

cdr3_nt: TGTGCCAGCAGCTTAGAGAACAGGGCCGATATAGATACGCAGTATTTT
cdr3_aa: CASSLENRADIDTQYF
clone_size: .
j_call: TRBJ2-3
v_call: TRBV11-2
d_call: .

cdr3_nt: TGTTCCGGAACAACTAGCAACCGTCACAATGAGCAGTTCTTC
cdr3_aa: CSGTTSNRHNEQFF
clone_size: .
j_call: TRBJ2-1
v_call: TRBV7-9
d_call: .

cdr3_nt: TGTGCCAGCAGTTCCTCCAGGGGAGATACGCAGTATTTT
cdr3_aa: CASSSSRGDTQYF
clone_size: .
j_call: TRBJ2-3
v_call: TRBV11-2
d_call: .

cdr3_nt: TGCAGCGTTGGAAGGGGTAGGGGAACTGAAGCTTTCTTT
cdr3_aa: CSVGRGRGTEAFF
clone_size: .
j_call: TRBJ1-1
v_call: TRBV29-1
d_call: .

cdr3_nt: TGTGCCAGCAGTTTTTTCCAGGGTAGCATAGGCTACACCTTC
cdr3_aa: CASSFFQGSIGYTF
clone_size: .
j_call: TRBJ1-2
v_call: TRBV6-5
d_call: .

cdr3_nt: TGTGCCAGCAGTCTCGGGGTCTTCAACACCGGGGAGCTGTTTTTT
cdr3_aa: CASSLGVFNTGELFF
clone_size: .
j_call: TRBJ2-2
v_call: TRBV28
d_call: .

cdr3_nt: TGTGCCAGCAGTGGACAGGGTGCGTCCGAGCAGTACTTC
cdr3_aa: CASSGQGASEQYF
clone_size: .
j_call: TRBJ2-7
v_call: TRBV2
d_call: TRBD1

cdr3_nt: TGTGCCAGCAGCACAGGTCAGGGCAATGAGCAGTTCTTC
cdr3_aa: CASSTGQGNEQFF
clone_size: few
j_call: TRBJ2-1
v_call: TRBV9
d_call: .

cdr3_nt: TGCGCCAGCAGCCCCCGGGACAGGGGGACCTATGGCTACACCTTC
cdr3_aa: CASSPRDRGTYGYTF
clone_size: .
j_call: TRBJ1-2
v_call: TRBV5-1
d_call: TRBD1

cdr3_nt: TGTGCCAGCCGACTCGGGGGGAGCACAGATACGCAGTATTTT
cdr3_aa: CASRLGGSTDTQYF
clone_size: .
j_call: TRBJ2-3
v_call: TRBV6-6
d_call: TRBD2

cdr3_nt: TGTGCCGGACGAGGGACTAGCGGGAAGGACGAGCAGTACTTC
cdr3_aa: CAGRGTSGKDEQYF
clone_size: once
j_call: TRBJ2-7
v_call: TRBV27
d_call: TRBD2

cdr3_nt: TGTGCCAGCCGCCCCACAGGGGTATTGAACACTGAAGCTTTCTTT
cdr3_aa: CASRPTGVLNTEAFF
clone_size: .
j_call: TRBJ1-1
v_call: TRBV19
d_call: TRBD1

cdr3_nt: TGTGCCAGTAGTATGGGACAGGGAAGTCAGCCCCAGCATTTT
cdr3_aa: CASSMGQGSQPQHF
clone_size: .
j_call: TRBJ1-5
v_call: TRBV19
d_call: TRBD1

cdr3_nt: TGTGCCAGCAGTCCCTTAGGGGGGGGGTCTGGCTACACCTTC
cdr3_aa: CASSPLGGGSGYTF
clone_size: .
j_call: TRBJ1-2
v_call: TRBV5-5
d_call: .

cdr3_nt: TGTGCCAGCAGCCCCCTAGCGGGAGGTCCCACCGGGGAGCTGTTTTTT
cdr3_aa: CASSPLAGGPTGELFF
clone_size: .
j_call: TRBJ2-2
v_call: TRBV11-2
d_call: TRBD2